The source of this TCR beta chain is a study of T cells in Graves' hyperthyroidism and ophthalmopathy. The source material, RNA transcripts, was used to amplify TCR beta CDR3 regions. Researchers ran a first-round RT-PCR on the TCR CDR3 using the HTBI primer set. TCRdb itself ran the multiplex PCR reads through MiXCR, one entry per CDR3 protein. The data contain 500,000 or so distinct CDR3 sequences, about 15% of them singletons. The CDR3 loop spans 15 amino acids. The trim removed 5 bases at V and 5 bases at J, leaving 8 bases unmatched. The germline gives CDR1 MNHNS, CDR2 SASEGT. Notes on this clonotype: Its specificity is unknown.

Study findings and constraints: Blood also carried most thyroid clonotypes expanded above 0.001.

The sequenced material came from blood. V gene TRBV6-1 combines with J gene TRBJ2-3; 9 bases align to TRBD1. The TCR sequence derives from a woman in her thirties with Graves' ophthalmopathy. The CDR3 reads CASSTGGNGKDTQYF. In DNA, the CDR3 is TGTGCCAGCAGTACAGGGGGCAATGGCAAAGATACGCAGTATTTT.